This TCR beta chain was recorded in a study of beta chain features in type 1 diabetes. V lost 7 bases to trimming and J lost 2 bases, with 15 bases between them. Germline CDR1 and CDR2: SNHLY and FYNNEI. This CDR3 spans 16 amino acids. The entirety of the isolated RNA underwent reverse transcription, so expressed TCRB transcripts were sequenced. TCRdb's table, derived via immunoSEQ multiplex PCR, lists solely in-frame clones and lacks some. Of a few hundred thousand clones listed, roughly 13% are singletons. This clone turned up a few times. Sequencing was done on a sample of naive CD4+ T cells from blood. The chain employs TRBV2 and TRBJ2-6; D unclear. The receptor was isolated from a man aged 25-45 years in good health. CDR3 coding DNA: TGTGCCAGCAAACGAACCGTCCTTGCTGGGGCCAACGTCCTGACTTTC. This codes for CASKRTVLAGANVLTF.